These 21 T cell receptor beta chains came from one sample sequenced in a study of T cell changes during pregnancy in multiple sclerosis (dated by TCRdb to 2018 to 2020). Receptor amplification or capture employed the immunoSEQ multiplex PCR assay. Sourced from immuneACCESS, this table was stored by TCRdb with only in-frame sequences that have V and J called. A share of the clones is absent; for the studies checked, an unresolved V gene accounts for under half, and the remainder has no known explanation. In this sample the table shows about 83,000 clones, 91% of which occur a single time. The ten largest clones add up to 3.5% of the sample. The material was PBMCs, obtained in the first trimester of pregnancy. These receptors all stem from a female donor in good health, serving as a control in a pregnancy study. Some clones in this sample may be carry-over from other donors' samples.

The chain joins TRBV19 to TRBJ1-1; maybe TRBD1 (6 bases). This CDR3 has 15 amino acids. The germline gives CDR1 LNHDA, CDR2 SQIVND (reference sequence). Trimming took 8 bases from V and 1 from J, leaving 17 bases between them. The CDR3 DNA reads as TGTGCCAGTTCCCAGACATCGGGACAGAACACTGAAGCTTTCTTT. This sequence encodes CASSQTSGQNTEAFF.

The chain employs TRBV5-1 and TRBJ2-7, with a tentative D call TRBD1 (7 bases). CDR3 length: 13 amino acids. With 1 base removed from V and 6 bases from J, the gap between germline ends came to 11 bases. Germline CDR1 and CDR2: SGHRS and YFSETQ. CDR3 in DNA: TGCGCCAGCAGCTTGAGACAGGGAGGCGAGCAGTACTTC. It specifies CASSLRQGGEQYF.

CDR3 DNA: TGTGCCAGCAGTGGCCCGGGGACAGGGTACATTCAGTACTTC. Amino acids: CASSGPGTGYIQYF. V gene TRBV6-1 combines with J gene TRBJ2-4; 9 bases map to TRBD1. The CDR3 is 14 residues long. J gave up 8 bases and V 4 bases, and 6 bases lay outside the gene matches. Germline V lookup: CDR1 MNHNS, CDR2 SASEGT.

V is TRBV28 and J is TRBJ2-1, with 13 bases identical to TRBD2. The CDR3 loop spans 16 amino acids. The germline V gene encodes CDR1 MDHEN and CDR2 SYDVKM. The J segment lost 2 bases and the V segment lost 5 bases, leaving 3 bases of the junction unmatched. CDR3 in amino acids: CASSPTSGRTYNEQFF. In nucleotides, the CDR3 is TGTGCCAGCAGTCCGACTAGCGGGAGGACCTACAATGAGCAGTTCTTC.

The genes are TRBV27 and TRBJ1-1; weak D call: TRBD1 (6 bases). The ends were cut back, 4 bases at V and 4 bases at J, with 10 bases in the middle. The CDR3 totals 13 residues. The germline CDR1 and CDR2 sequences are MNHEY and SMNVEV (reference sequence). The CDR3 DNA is TGTGCCAGCAGTTCCTTGACAGGCACTGAAGCTTTCTTT. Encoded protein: CASSSLTGTEAFF.

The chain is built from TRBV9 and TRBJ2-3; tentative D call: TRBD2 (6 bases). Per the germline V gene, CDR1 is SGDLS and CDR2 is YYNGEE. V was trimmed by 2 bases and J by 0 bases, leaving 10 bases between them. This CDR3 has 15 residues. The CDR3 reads CASSVDYSSTDTQYF. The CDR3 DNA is TGTGCCAGCAGCGTGGACTACTCGAGCACAGATACGCAGTATTTT.

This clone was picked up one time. The CDR3 nucleotides read TGTGCCATCAGTGCCTCCCCAGGGGATTATAATTCACCCCTCCACTTT. It codes for CAISASPGDYNSPLHF. The chain uses TRBV10-3 and TRBJ1-6; a possible D gene is TRBD1 (6 bases). This CDR3 is built from 16 residues. Between the trimmed V and J ends, which lost 4 bases and 4 bases, there was a span of 14 bases. The germline CDR1 and CDR2 sequences are ENHRY and SYGVKD.

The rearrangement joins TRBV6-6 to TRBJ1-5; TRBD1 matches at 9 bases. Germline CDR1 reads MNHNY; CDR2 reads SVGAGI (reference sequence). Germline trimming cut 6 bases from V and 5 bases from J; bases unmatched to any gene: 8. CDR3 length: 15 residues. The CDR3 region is CASSIGQGLYQPQHF. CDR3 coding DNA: TGTGCCAGCAGCATAGGACAGGGGCTTTATCAGCCCCAGCATTTT.

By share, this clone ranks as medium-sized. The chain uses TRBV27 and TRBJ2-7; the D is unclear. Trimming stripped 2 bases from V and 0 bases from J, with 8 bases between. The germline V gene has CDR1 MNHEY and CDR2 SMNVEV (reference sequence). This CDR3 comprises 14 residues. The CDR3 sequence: CASSLTASSYEQYF. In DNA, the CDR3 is TGTGCCAGCAGTTTAACAGCCAGCTCCTACGAGCAGTACTTC.

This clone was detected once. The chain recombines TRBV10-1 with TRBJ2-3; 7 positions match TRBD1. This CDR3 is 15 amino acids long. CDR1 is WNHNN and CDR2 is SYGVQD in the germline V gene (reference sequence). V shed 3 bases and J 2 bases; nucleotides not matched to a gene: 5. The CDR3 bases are TGCGCCAGCAGTGAAACAGGGGTTCCCACAGATACGCAGTATTTT. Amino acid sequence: CASSETGVPTDTQYF.

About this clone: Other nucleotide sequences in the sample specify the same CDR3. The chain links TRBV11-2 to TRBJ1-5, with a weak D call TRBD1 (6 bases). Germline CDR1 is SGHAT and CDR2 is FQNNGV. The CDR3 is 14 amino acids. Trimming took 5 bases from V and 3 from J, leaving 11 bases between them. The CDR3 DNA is TGTGCCAGCAGCCTAGGACAGTTCAATCAGCCCCAGCATTTT. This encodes CASSLGQFNQPQHF.

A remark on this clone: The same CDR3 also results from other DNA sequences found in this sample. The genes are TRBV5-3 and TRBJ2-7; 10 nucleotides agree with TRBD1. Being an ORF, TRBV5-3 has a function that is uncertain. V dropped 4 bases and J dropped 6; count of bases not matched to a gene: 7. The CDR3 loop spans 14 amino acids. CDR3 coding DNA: TGTGCCAGAAGCCGTATGGGACAGGGGCGCGAGCAGTACTTC. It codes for CARSRMGQGREQYF.

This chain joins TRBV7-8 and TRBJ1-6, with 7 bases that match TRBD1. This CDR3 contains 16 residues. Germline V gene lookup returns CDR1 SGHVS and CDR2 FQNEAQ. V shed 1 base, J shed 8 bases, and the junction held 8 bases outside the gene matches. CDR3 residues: CASSLVVTGLYSPLHF. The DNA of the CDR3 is TGTGCCAGCAGCTTAGTTGTGACAGGGCTATATTCACCCCTCCACTTT.

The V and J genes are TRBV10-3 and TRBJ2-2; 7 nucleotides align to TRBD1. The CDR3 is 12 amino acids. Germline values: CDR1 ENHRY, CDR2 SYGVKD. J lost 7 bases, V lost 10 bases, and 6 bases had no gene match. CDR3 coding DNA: TGTGCCACCTCACAGGGGAACGGGGAGCTGTTTTTT. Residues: CATSQGNGELFF.

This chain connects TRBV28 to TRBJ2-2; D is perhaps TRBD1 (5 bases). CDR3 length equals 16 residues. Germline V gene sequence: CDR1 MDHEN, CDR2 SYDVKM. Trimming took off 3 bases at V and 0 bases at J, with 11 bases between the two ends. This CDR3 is CASSFSRAANTGELFF. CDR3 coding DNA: TGTGCCAGCAGTTTTTCCAGGGCTGCGAACACCGGGGAGCTGTTTTTT.

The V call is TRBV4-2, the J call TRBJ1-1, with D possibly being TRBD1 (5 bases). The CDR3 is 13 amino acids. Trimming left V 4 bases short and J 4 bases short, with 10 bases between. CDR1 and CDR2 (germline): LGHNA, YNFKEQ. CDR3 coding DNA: TGTGCCAGCAGCCCGGGGGGGAGCACTGAAGCTTTCTTT. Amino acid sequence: CASSPGGSTEAFF.

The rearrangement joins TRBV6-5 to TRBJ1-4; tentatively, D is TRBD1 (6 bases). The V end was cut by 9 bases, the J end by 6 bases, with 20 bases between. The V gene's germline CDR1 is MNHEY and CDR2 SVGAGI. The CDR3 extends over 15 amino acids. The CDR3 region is CASGDFWGGHEKLFF. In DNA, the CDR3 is TGTGCCAGTGGAGATTTTTGGGGGGGCCATGAAAAACTGTTTTTT.

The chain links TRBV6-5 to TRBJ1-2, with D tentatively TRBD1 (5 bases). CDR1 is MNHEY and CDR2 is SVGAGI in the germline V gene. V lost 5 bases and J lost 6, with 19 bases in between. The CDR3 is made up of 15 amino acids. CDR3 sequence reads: CASSTDQGFRDGYTF. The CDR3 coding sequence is TGTGCCAGCAGTACCGATCAGGGATTTAGGGATGGCTACACCTTC.

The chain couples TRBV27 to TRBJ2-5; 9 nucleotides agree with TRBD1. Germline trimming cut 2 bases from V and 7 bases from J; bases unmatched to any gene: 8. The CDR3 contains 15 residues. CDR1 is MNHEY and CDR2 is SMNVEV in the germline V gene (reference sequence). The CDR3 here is CASSLAQGASGTQYF. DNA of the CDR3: TGTGCCAGCAGTTTAGCACAGGGGGCTTCAGGGACCCAGTACTTC.

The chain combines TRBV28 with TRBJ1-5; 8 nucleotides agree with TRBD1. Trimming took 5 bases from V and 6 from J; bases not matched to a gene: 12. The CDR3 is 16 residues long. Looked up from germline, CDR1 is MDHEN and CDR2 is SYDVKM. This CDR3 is CASSPTQGDVGQPQHF. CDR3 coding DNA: TGTGCCAGCAGTCCGACACAGGGGGACGTGGGTCAGCCCCAGCATTTT.

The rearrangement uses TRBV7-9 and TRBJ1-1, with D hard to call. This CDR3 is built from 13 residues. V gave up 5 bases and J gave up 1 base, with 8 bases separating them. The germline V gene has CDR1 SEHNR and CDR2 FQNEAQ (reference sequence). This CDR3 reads CASSRRSNTEAFF. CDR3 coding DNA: TGTGCCAGCAGCCGGAGATCGAACACTGAAGCTTTCTTT. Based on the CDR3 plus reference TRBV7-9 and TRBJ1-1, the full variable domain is DTGVSQNPRHKITKRGQNVTFRCDPISEHNRLYWYRQTLGQGPEFLTYFQNEAQLEKSRLLSDRFSAERPKGSFSTLEIQRTEQGDSAMYLCASSRRSNTEAFFGQGTRLTVV.